The source of this T cell receptor beta chain is a study of shared clonotypes between healthy human individuals. The CDR3 has 14 amino acids. Trimming left V 3 bases short and J 2 bases short, with 10 bases between. Germline lookup yields CDR1 LGHNA and CDR2 YNFKEQ. Repertoires were generated with immunoSEQ multiplex PCR, while TCRdb's copy carries only in-frame clones and drops some. The sample has about 1.5 million clones, under 99% seen once; the top ten hold about 0.4%. The V gene is TRBV4-2, the J gene TRBJ1-1; D uncertain. The sample taken for sequencing was naive CD4+ T cells sorted from blood. Subset denoted: CD45RA+ positively selected. The sequence came from a man younger than 40 in good health. As DNA, the CDR3 is TGTGCCAGCAGCCACGGAACAGTTAACACTGAAGCTTTCTTT. Translated, it gives CASSHGTVNTEAFF.